One and the same sample provided the 14 T cell receptor beta chains below, sequenced in a study of shared clonotypes between healthy human individuals. CD45RO-negative cells were positively selected for CCR7, leaving out terminally differentiated effector memory CD45RA+ cells. Profiling relied on immunoSEQ multiplex PCR, and the TCRdb table lists in-frame clones only, not all of them. The sample includes more than 2 million clones, 93% of them seen just once. The sequencing sample was made of naive CD8+ T cells from PBMCs. The receptors were sampled from a man younger than 35 in good health. Some clones in this sample may be carry-over from other donors' samples.

This sequence joins TRBV4-3 and TRBJ2-1; the match to TRBD2 covers 7 bases. The germline V gene encodes CDR1 LGHNA and CDR2 YSLEER. With V trimmed by 0 bases and J by 2 bases, 4 bases remained unmatched. This CDR3 has 16 residues. Here the CDR3 reads CASSQDGRATYNEQFF. CDR3 bases: TGCGCCAGCAGCCAAGATGGGAGGGCTACCTACAATGAGCAGTTCTTC.

The chain recombines TRBV7-3 with TRBJ2-5; 7 bases map to TRBD2. CDR3 size: 15 residues. V trimming: 5 bases; J trimming: 1 base; junction bases outside the gene matches: 7. Germline CDR1 reads SGHTA; CDR2 reads FQGTGA. CDR3 bases: TGTGCCAGCAGCAGCGGGACCACGTCCCAAGAGACCCAGTACTTC. Translating it yields CASSSGTTSQETQYF.

CDR3 sequence reads: CASSPDRGRNTEAFF. CDR3 nucleotide sequence: TGCGCCAGCAGCCCGGACAGGGGGCGGAACACTGAAGCTTTCTTT. The chain employs TRBV5-1 and TRBJ1-1; 11 bases line up with TRBD1. CDR1 and CDR2 from the germline V gene are SGHRS and YFSETQ. The CDR3 loop spans 15 amino acids. Germline trimming cut 4 bases from V and 1 base from J; bases unmatched to any gene: 3.

As regards this clone: At the DNA level, this CDR3 is encoded by other sequences in the same sample as well. The genes are TRBV27 and TRBJ2-3; D is uncertain. Trimming left V 3 bases short and J 3 bases short, with 7 bases between. The germline V gene has CDR1 MNHEY and CDR2 SMNVEV (reference sequence). The CDR3 has 13 residues. DNA for the CDR3: TGTGCCAGCAGTTTCGTTGGGACAGATACGCAGTATTTT. Translated: CASSFVGTDTQYF.

About this clone itself: The sample contains more than one DNA sequence encoding this CDR3. The rearrangement links TRBV19 to TRBJ2-7; D ambiguous. From germline, CDR1 is LNHDA and CDR2 SQIVND (reference sequence). Trimming took off 5 bases at V and 4 bases at J, with 9 bases between the two ends. The CDR3 totals 12 residues. The chain's CDR3 is CASSPSGYEQYF. In DNA form, the CDR3 reads TGTGCCAGTAGTCCATCGGGTTACGAGCAGTACTTC.

The chain carries TRBV2 and TRBJ2-1, with 9 bases identical to TRBD1. V trimming: 4 bases; J trimming: 4 bases; junction bases outside the gene matches: 5. Per germline, CDR1 SNHLY and CDR2 FYNNEI. This CDR3 region has 15 residues. CDR3: CASSAYRGLYNEQFF. CDR3 coding DNA: TGTGCCAGCAGTGCCTACAGGGGGCTATACAATGAGCAGTTCTTC.

This clone was observed a single time. V is TRBV11-2 and J is TRBJ2-7; D may be TRBD1 or TRBD2 (6 bases each). CDR1 is SGHAT, CDR2 FQNNGV, per germline. The germline V and J ends were trimmed by 4 bases and 0 bases, with 16 bases remaining between them. This CDR3 spans 16 amino acids. In nucleotides, the CDR3 is TGTGCCAGCAGCTCAAGAGGGGGGATAAACTCCTACGAGCAGTACTTC. Translated: CASSSRGGINSYEQYF.

The chain combines TRBV5-8 with TRBJ1-1; 8 bases match TRBD1. This CDR3 is 18 amino acids long. J was trimmed by 4 bases and V by 3 bases; bases with no gene match: 17. Per germline, CDR1 SGHTS and CDR2 YDEGEE. CDR3: CASSSKRTGWNVGTEAFF. The CDR3 DNA is TGTGCCAGCAGCTCAAAACGGACAGGGTGGAACGTTGGCACTGAAGCTTTCTTT.

The chain employs TRBV5-4 and TRBJ1-2, with 8 bases identical to TRBD1. This CDR3 comprises 15 residues. CDR1 and CDR2 from the germline V gene are SGHNT and YYREEE (reference sequence). The trim removed 3 bases at V and 5 bases at J, leaving 9 bases unmatched. CDR3 region: CASSSPGQGAYGYTF. CDR3 sequence (DNA): TGTGCCAGCAGCTCCCCCGGACAGGGAGCATATGGCTACACCTTC. Full variable domain (rest looked up from reference TRBV5-4 and TRBJ1-2): ETGVTQSPTHLIKTRGQQVTLRCSSQSGHNTVSWYQQALGQGPQFIFQYYREEENGRGNFPPRFSGLQFPNYSSELNVNALELDDSALYLCASSSPGQGAYGYTFGSGTRLTVV.

The rearrangement links TRBV19 to TRBJ2-6; D not resolved. V lost 7 bases and J lost 1, with 11 bases in between. The CDR3 is made up of 15 amino acids. Germline CDR1 LNHDA, CDR2 SQIVND (reference sequence). The CDR3 here is CASTGQDSGANVLTF. The CDR3 DNA follows: TGTGCCAGTACCGGTCAAGATTCTGGGGCCAACGTCCTGACTTTC.

The chain is built from TRBV7-9 and TRBJ2-3; TRBD1 matches 8 bases. CDR1 and CDR2 (germline): SEHNR, FQNEAQ (reference sequence). J lost 2 bases, V lost 4 bases, and 8 bases had no gene match. The CDR3 loop spans 16 amino acids. CDR3 residues: CASSSTRDRITDTQYF. The DNA for the CDR3 is TGTGCCAGCAGCTCCACCCGGGACAGGATCACAGATACGCAGTATTTT.

J is TRBJ2-1 and V is TRBV9; 10 bases agree with TRBD2. The germline V gene has CDR1 SGDLS and CDR2 YYNGEE. The CDR3 has 18 residues. With V trimmed by 6 bases and J by 2 bases, 14 bases remained unmatched. The DNA for the CDR3 is TGTGCCAGCACCGCCGGGGCTAGCGGGAGAGGGACCTACAATGAGCAGTTCTTC. Translated, it gives CASTAGASGRGTYNEQFF.

V gene TRBV29-1 combines with J gene TRBJ1-2; D is possibly TRBD1 (5 bases). Germline V CDR1 and CDR2: SQVTM, ANQGSEA. The CDR3 sequence is 14 residues long. The germline V and J ends were trimmed by 8 bases and 0 bases, with 16 bases remaining between them. The CDR3 loop is CSIPPPGANYGYTF. CDR3 bases: TGCAGCATCCCTCCCCCGGGGGCTAACTATGGCTACACCTTC.

This clone was seen a handful of times. The V call is TRBV13, the J call TRBJ2-2; D not resolved. The CDR3 spans 14 residues. V lost 5 bases, J lost 6 bases, and 13 bases lay in between. From germline, CDR1 is PRHDT and CDR2 FYEKMQ (reference sequence). CDR3 protein: CASSPPTSAGELFF. CDR3 DNA: TGTGCCAGCAGCCCCCCTACCTCGGCCGGGGAGCTGTTTTTT. Looking up the rest from reference TRBV13 and TRBJ2-2 gives the full variable domain: AAGVIQSPRHLIKEKRETATLKCYPIPRHDTVYWYQQGPGQDPQFLISFYEKMQSDKGSIPDRFSAQQFSDYHSELNMSSLELGDSALYFCASSPPTSAGELFFGEGSRLTVL.